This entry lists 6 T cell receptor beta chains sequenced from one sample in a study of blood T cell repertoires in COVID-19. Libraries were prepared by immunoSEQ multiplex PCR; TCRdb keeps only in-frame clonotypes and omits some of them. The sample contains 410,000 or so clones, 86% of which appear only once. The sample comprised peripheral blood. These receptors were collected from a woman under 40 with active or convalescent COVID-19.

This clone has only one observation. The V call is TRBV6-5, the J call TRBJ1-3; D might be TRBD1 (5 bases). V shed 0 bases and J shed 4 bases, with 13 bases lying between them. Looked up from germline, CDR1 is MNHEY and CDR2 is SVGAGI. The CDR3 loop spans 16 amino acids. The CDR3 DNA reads TGTGCCAGCAGTTACTCCGACAGCCCTCGGGGAAACACCATATATTTT. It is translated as CASSYSDSPRGNTIYF.

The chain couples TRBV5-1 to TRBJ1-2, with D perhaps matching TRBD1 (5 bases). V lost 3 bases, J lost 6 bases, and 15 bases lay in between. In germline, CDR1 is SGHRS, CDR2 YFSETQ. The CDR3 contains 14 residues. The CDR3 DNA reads TGCGCCAGCAGCTGGCGGGCGGGGGTGGATGGCTACACCTTC. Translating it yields CASSWRAGVDGYTF.

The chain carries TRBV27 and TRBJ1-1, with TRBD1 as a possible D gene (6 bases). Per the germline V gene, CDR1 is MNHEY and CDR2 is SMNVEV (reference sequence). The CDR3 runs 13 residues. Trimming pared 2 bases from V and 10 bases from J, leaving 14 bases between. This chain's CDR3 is CASSLGGGRGAFF. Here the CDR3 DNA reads TGTGCCAGCAGTTTAGGGGGGGGGCGGGGAGCTTTCTTT.

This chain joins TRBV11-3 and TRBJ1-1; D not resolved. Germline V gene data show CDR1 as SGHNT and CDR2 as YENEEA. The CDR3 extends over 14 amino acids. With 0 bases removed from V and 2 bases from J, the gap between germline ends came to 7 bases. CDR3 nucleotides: TGTGCCAGCAGCTTAGAGGGCCCCAACACTGAAGCTTTCTTT. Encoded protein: CASSLEGPNTEAFF.

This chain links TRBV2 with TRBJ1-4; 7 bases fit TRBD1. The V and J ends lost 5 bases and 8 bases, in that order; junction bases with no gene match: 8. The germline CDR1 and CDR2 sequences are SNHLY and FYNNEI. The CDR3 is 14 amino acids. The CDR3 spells CASSPGQPWEKLFF. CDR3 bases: TGTGCCAGCAGTCCGGGACAGCCCTGGGAAAAACTGTTTTTT.

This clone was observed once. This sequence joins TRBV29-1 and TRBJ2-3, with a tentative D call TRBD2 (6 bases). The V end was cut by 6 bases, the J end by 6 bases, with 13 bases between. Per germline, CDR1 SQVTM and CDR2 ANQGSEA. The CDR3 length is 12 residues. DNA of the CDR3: TGCAGCGTCGGAGGGGTAAGGGATACGCAGTATTTT. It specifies CSVGGVRDTQYF.